This is a list of T cell receptor beta chains from one sample in a study of T cell repertoires in cytomegalovirus infection. TCRdb re-called the reads with MiXCR, one entry per CDR3 protein. The sample includes approximately 400,000 distinct CDR3 sequences, about a third of them seen just once. Sequencing was done on a sample of PBMCs. The receptors come from a human donor in good health (CMV status not recorded). Some clones in this sample may be carry-over from other donors' samples. Each CDR3 is given with its conserved first and last residue. D genes are given only for firm matches. Not all rows give a size; the values are once, few, many and, for expanded clones, a class.

few	TRBV6-4	TRBJ2-1	-	TGTGCCAGCAGACCCTTTTTTGGGGGCCAAACGAGCTCCTACAATGAGCAGTTCTTC	CASRPFFGGQTSSYNEQFF
-	TRBV6-1	TRBJ2-1	TRBD2	TGTGCCAGCAGTCCAACTAGCGGGGGGTACAATGAGCAGTTCTTC	CASSPTSGGYNEQFF
-	TRBV5-1	TRBJ2-1	-	TGCGCCAGCACCCCAGCCTCAGGCTCCTACAATGAGCAGTTCTTC	CASTPASGSYNEQFF
few	TRBV4-1	TRBJ2-7	TRBD1	TGCGCCAGCAGCCAAGATTATGGGACAGTAACCTACGAGCAGTACTTC	CASSQDYGTVTYEQYF
few	TRBV6-2/TRBV6-3	TRBJ1-2	TRBD1	TGTGCCAGCACCGGGACAGGGGGCGCTTATGGCTACACCTTC	CASTGTGGAYGYTF
many	TRBV28	TRBJ2-4	-	TGTGCCAGCAGTCTCTCGACCGACGCCCAACTAGCCAAAAACATTCAGTACTTC	CASSLSTDAQLAKNIQYF
many	TRBV7-8	TRBJ1-2	-	TGTGCCAGCAGCGCATCAGGTCGCCGCTATGGCTACACCTTC	CASSASGRRYGYTF
-	TRBV11-1	TRBJ1-1	-	TGTGCCAGCAGTCCAACGTGGGGAAACACTGAAGCTTTCTTT	CASSPTWGNTEAFF
-	TRBV6-5	TRBJ2-7	-	TGTGCCAGCGCTACGGACAGCTACGAGCAGTACTTC	CASATDSYEQYF
-	TRBV28	TRBJ2-2	-	TGTGCCAGCAGTTTACCCACACCGAACACCGGGGAGCTGTTTTTT	CASSLPTPNTGELFF
many	TRBV6-5	TRBJ1-3	-	TGTGCCAGCAGTTACAGGGAATTCTCTGGAAACACCATATATTTT	CASSYREFSGNTIYF
-	TRBV15	TRBJ2-7	TRBD1	TGTGCCACCAGCAGAGATCGAGGGGGCCTCGGCGAGCAGTACTTC	CATSRDRGGLGEQYF
few	TRBV6-5	TRBJ2-7	-	TGTGCCAGCAGTTACACCATAATGAACTCCTACGAGCAGTACTTC	CASSYTIMNSYEQYF
few	TRBV14	TRBJ2-7	TRBD1	TGTGCCAGCAGCCAAGAGGGGACAGCCTACGAGCAGTACTTC	CASSQEGTAYEQYF
-	TRBV19	TRBJ1-1	-	TGTGCCAGTAGTATTAAGAGGGCAACTGAAGCTTTCTTT	CASSIKRATEAFF
many	TRBV6-5	TRBJ2-5	-	TGTGCCAGCAGTTACTCGGACGCGTTCCAAGAGACCCAGTACTTC	CASSYSDAFQETQYF
-	TRBV2	TRBJ1-5	-	TGTGCCAGCAGCCCCCGGAGGGGGGAGGGTCAGCCCCAGCATTTT	CASSPRRGEGQPQHF
-	TRBV11-3	TRBJ2-1	TRBD2	TGTGCCAGCAGCTTGGAGGGGAGGGTGGGCCTGGTTGAGCCGTTCTTC	CASSLEGRVGLVEPFF
many	TRBV7-8	TRBJ1-5	-	TGTGCCAGCAGCTTAGTTGGAGGGCCCCAGCATTTT	CASSLVGGPQHF
-	TRBV20-1	TRBJ2-1	-	TGCAGTGCTCGACTTGGGGCGGGGGCGGACTACAATGAGCAGTTCTTC	CSARLGAGADYNEQFF